The T cell receptor (beta chain) described here comes from a study of blood T cell repertoires in COVID-19. CDR3 length: 15 amino acids. Germline CDR1 LGHDT, CDR2 YNNKEL (reference sequence). With V trimmed by 4 bases and J by 13 bases, 8 bases remained unmatched. Profiling relied on immunoSEQ multiplex PCR, and the TCRdb table lists in-frame clones only, not all of them. The sample comprises just under 85,000 clones, over 70% of which are singletons, and more than 15% rests with the top ten. The sequenced sample consisted of peripheral blood. The chain recombines TRBV3-1 (or the pseudogene TRBV3-2) with TRBJ2-3, with TRBD2 identical over 16 bases. This clonotype was sampled from a woman aged 60-75 years with acute or convalescent COVID-19. The CDR3 nucleotides read TGTGCCAGCAGCCCCACCGGGACTAGCGGGAGGGCCAAGTATTTT. Amino acids: CASSPTGTSGRAKYF.